One sample yielded the 18 T cell receptor beta chains listed below, sequenced in a study of T cell clonotyping in hematopoietic cell transplantation. Measured with immunoSEQ multiplex PCR; TCRdb has only the in-frame clones, and not every one. The sample consists of roughly 30,000 clones, more than 65% of them appearing once. Regarding time point: recipient sample about 28 days before transplant, after cytoreduction. Sample: peripheral blood mononuclear cells, taken before stem cell transplant. The origin of the receptors is a man aged 35-49 years with acute myeloid leukemia. Some clones in this sample may be carry-over from other donors' samples.

The J gene is TRBJ2-4, the V gene TRBV2; tentatively, D is TRBD1 (6 bases). The CDR3 runs 14 residues. V was clipped by 4 bases and J by 3 bases, with 10 bases between them. In germline, CDR1 is SNHLY, CDR2 FYNNEI. The CDR3 DNA reads TGTGCCAGCAGTGCCGGGACAAACAAAAACATTCAGTACTTC. Translating it yields CASSAGTNKNIQYF. Looking up the rest from reference TRBV2 and TRBJ2-4 gives the full variable domain: EPEVTQTPSHQVTQMGQEVILRCVPISNHLYFYWYRQILGQKVEFLVSFYNNEISEKSEIFDDQFSVERPDGSNFTLKIRSTKLEDSAMYFCASSAGTNKNIQYFGAGTRLSVL.

J is TRBJ2-7 and V is TRBV11-3; possible D gene TRBD2, 5 bases. This CDR3 is 13 amino acids long. Per germline, CDR1 SGHNT and CDR2 YENEEA. V lost 5 bases and J 3 bases, leaving 11 bases between the germline ends. The CDR3, as DNA: TGTGCCAGCAGCGCGAGGGAAGTCTACGAGCAGTACTTC. The encoded protein is CASSAREVYEQYF.

The rearrangement links TRBV6-1 to TRBJ2-7, with D unclear. The germline V gene has CDR1 MNHNS and CDR2 SASEGT. The CDR3 extends over 13 amino acids. The V gene lost 4 bases and the J gene lost 2 bases, with 9 bases spanning the gap. CDR3 sequence: CASSGVQTYEQYF. CDR3 sequence (DNA): TGTGCCAGCAGTGGGGTCCAGACCTACGAGCAGTACTTC.

The V gene is TRBV6-1, the J gene TRBJ1-5; 7 bases match TRBD1. Trimming removed 4 bases from V and 1 base from J; junction bases left unmatched: 7. The CDR3 has 16 residues. Germline V gene data show CDR1 as MNHNS and CDR2 as SASEGT. CDR3 amino acids: CASSGQGPYSNQPQHF. DNA of the CDR3: TGTGCCAGCAGTGGACAGGGACCGTACAGCAATCAGCCCCAGCATTTT.

The chain recombines TRBV5-1 with TRBJ2-3; the D gene is possibly TRBD1 (6 bases). V lost 0 bases and J lost 1, with 9 bases in between. The CDR3 extends over 15 amino acids. CDR1 is SGHRS and CDR2 is YFSETQ in the germline V gene. The CDR3 loop reads CASSLGQDRTDTQYF. CDR3 DNA: TGCGCCAGCAGCTTGGGACAGGACCGCACAGATACGCAGTATTTT.

The chain is built from TRBV5-6 and TRBJ1-2; 7 bases map to TRBD1. Germline-derived CDR1 and CDR2 are SGHDT and YYEEEE. The CDR3 totals 13 residues. Losses at the gene ends were 0 bases for V and 5 bases for J; bases not matched to a gene: 1. CDR3 nucleotide sequence: TGTGCCAGCAGCTTGGAACAGGGGTATGGCTACACCTTC. Protein product: CASSLEQGYGYTF.

The chain employs TRBV5-6 and TRBJ1-2; a possible D gene is TRBD1 (6 bases). The V end lost 2 bases, the J end lost 1 base, and 9 bases lay between the germline ends. Germline CDR1 is SGHDT and CDR2 is YYEEEE. The CDR3 is made up of 14 amino acids. The CDR3 DNA reads as TGTGCCAGCAGCTTACAGGGTATTAACTATGGCTACACCTTC. Amino acids: CASSLQGINYGYTF.

The chain employs TRBV5-1 and TRBJ1-4; no clear D gene. The germline V gene has CDR1 SGHRS and CDR2 YFSETQ. Trimming cost V 2 bases and J 14 bases, with 13 bases left between them. CDR3 size: 12 residues. CDR3 coding DNA: TGCGCCAGCAGCTTATCGGGTTATGGGCTGTTTTTT. The encoded protein is CASSLSGYGLFF.

V gene TRBV7-9 combines with J gene TRBJ2-7; 7 nucleotides match TRBD2. The CDR3 loop spans 13 amino acids. The V and J ends lost 3 bases and 6 bases, in that order; junction bases with no gene match: 5. Germline lookup yields CDR1 SEHNR and CDR2 FQNEAQ (reference sequence). DNA for the CDR3: TGTGCCAGCAGCTTTCGCAGGGAGGGCGAGCAGTACTTC. Its translation is CASSFRREGEQYF.

This clone turned up a few times. V gene TRBV7-6 combines with J gene TRBJ2-1; D unclear. The V end was cut by 5 bases, the J end by 8 bases, with 7 bases between. The germline CDR1 and CDR2 sequences are SGHVS and FNYEAQ. The CDR3 is made up of 11 amino acids. The CDR3 loop is CASSDFDEQFF. The CDR3 DNA reads TGTGCCAGCAGCGACTTCGATGAGCAGTTCTTC. Full variable domain (remainder filled in from reference TRBV7-6 and TRBJ2-1): GAGVSQSPRYKVTKRGQDVALRCDPISGHVSLYWYRQALGQGPEFLTYFNYEAQQDKSGLPNDRFSAERPEGSISTLTIQRTEQRDSAMYRCASSDFDEQFFGPGTRLTVL.

The V and J genes are TRBV28 and TRBJ1-1, with D unresolved. This CDR3 is 14 amino acids long. The germline V and J ends were trimmed by 3 bases and 0 bases, with 8 bases remaining between them. CDR1 and CDR2 (germline): MDHEN, SYDVKM. The CDR3 reads CASSFAGMNTEAFF. The CDR3 DNA reads TGTGCCAGCAGTTTTGCGGGGATGAACACTGAAGCTTTCTTT. Using reference TRBV28 and TRBJ1-1 for the parts outside the CDR3, the full variable domain is DVKVTQSSRYLVKRTGEKVFLECVQDMDHENMFWYRQDPGLGLRLIYFSYDVKMKEKGDIPEGYSVSREKKERFSLILESASTNQTSMYLCASSFAGMNTEAFFGQGTRLTVV.

The chain joins TRBV29-1 to TRBJ2-1; 7 nucleotides match TRBD2. The CDR3 has 16 amino acids. J gave up 7 bases and V 4 bases, and 16 bases lay outside the gene matches. Germline values: CDR1 SQVTM, CDR2 ANQGSEA. The CDR3 bases are TGCAGCGTTGTTTCGTCTGGGAGCGGGGTGGGGAATGAGCAGTTCTTC. Amino acid sequence: CSVVSSGSGVGNEQFF.

The J gene is TRBJ1-1, the V gene TRBV6-5; D remains unclear. V was clipped by 4 bases and J by 2 bases, with 5 bases between them. The CDR3 consists of 12 residues. Germline V gene data show CDR1 as MNHEY and CDR2 as SVGAGI. The CDR3 region is CASSSINTEAFF. Written as DNA, the CDR3 is TGTGCCAGCAGTTCGATTAACACTGAAGCTTTCTTT.

CDR3 DNA: TGCGCCAGCAGTTCAACGCGAGGAGTCACAGGTACCACAATCTACGAGCAGTACTTC. It specifies CASSSTRGVTGTTIYEQYF. The chain carries TRBV23-1 and TRBJ2-7; the D gene is possibly TRBD1 (5 bases). TRBV23-1 is flagged as an ORF with uncertain function. V lost 5 bases and J 3 bases, leaving 29 bases between the germline ends. The CDR3 contains 19 residues.

J is TRBJ2-2 and V is TRBV7-9; D remains ambiguous. The CDR3 length is 15 residues. V was clipped by 1 base and J by 4 bases, with 10 bases between them. CDR1 SEHNR and CDR2 FQNEAQ come from the germline V gene (reference sequence). CDR3 residues: CASSLDLSGTGELFF. CDR3 nucleotides: TGTGCCAGCAGCTTAGATTTATCTGGCACCGGGGAGCTGTTTTTT.

V usage is TRBV9 and J usage is TRBJ1-4; no clear D gene. Germline V lookup: CDR1 SGDLS, CDR2 YYNGEE. The CDR3 consists of 14 residues. V was trimmed by 2 bases and J by 0 bases, leaving 5 bases between them. The CDR3 reads CASSVGATNEKLFF. The CDR3, as DNA: TGTGCCAGCAGCGTTGGGGCAACTAATGAAAAACTGTTTTTT.

The rearrangement links TRBV18 to TRBJ1-2; D is unresolved. The germline gives CDR1 KGHSH, CDR2 LQKENI. V lost 3 bases, J lost 0 bases, and 5 bases lay in between. The length of the CDR3 is 13 residues. This CDR3 is CASSPGPNYGYTF. CDR3 DNA: TGTGCCAGCTCACCCGGCCCTAACTATGGCTACACCTTC.

The rearrangement uses TRBV11-1 and TRBJ2-1; D unclear. The CDR3 contains 12 residues. V gave up 1 base and J gave up 6 bases, with 4 bases separating them. Germline V lookup: CDR1 SGHAT, CDR2 FQDESV (reference sequence). CDR3 sequence reads: CASSLEINEQFF. CDR3 bases: TGTGCCAGCAGCTTAGAGATCAATGAGCAGTTCTTC.